This entry is about one T cell receptor (beta chain). The data originate from a study of blood T cell repertoires in COVID-19. Background on the study: Whether acute or convalescent, the COVID-19 samples came from the United States, Italy and Spain. Nucleic acid was either cDNA or gDNA, and it came from T cells, B-cell-depleted T cells, or PBMCs.

In the authors' methods: Nucleated cell counts were estimated from reference gene primer amplification. TCRdb keeps only in-frame clones here, not all; method: immunoSEQ multiplex PCR. V, J and clone size are taken as reported in that table, and D and trimming were inferred from the DNA itself. The sample contains around 100,000 clones, 80% to 85% of which appear only once. V lost 3 bases, J lost 4 bases, and 7 bases stayed unmatched. The germline V gene encodes CDR1 SGDLS and CDR2 YYNGEE. The CDR3 loop spans 16 amino acids. This sequence was found in a man in his 70s with acute or convalescent COVID-19. The genes are TRBV9 and TRBJ2-1; 10 nucleotides line up with TRBD2. Sequenced input: peripheral blood. CDR3 region: CASSASTSGWYNEQFF. CDR3 sequence (DNA): TGTGCCAGCAGCGCATCGACTAGCGGGTGGTACAATGAGCAGTTCTTC.